This T cell receptor (beta chain) appears in the sequencing data of a study of blood T cell repertoires in COVID-19. As for the study in general: The samples span acute and convalescent COVID-19 from the United States, Italy and Spain. PBMCs, B-cell-depleted T cells, or T cells provided the cDNA or gDNA that made up the material.

CDR3 length: 13 residues. V gave up 5 bases and J gave up 8 bases; unmatched junction bases: 8. The assay was immunoSEQ multiplex PCR, and TCRdb's table has in-frame clones only and misses some. There are over 200,000 clones in the sample; roughly 80% occur only once, and 4% to 5.5% lies in the top ten. Sequenced material: peripheral blood. The chain carries TRBV12-3 or TRBV12-4 and TRBJ1-2; TRBD1 agrees at 7 bases. This TCR was recovered from a human donor in a cohort sampled during active COVID-19. The CDR3 region is CASSPAGGQGYTF. DNA for the CDR3: TGTGCCAGCAGTCCAGCAGGGGGTCAGGGCTACACCTTC.